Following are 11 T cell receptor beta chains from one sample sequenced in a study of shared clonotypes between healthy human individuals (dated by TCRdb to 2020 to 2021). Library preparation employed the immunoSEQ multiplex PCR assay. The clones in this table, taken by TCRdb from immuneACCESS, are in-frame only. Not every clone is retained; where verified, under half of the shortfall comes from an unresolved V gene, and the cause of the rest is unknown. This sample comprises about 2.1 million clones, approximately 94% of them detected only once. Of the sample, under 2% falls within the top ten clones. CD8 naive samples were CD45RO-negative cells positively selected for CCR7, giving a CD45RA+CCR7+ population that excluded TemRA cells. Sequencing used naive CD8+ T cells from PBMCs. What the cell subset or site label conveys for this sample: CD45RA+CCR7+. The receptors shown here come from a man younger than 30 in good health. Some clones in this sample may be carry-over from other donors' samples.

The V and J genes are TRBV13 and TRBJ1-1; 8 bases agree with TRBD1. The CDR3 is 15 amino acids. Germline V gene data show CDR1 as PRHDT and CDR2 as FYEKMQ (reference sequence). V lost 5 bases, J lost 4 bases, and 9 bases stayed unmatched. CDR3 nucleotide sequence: TGTGCCAGCAGCCCCCAGAATACAGGGGGCACTGAAGCTTTCTTT. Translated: CASSPQNTGGTEAFF.

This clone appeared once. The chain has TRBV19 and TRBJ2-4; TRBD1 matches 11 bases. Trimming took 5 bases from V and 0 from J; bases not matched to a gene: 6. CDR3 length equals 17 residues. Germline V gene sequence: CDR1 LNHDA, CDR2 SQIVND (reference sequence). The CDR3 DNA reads TGTGCCAGTAGTTGGCGGACAGGGGGCTTAGCCAAAAACATTCAGTACTTC. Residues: CASSWRTGGLAKNIQYF.

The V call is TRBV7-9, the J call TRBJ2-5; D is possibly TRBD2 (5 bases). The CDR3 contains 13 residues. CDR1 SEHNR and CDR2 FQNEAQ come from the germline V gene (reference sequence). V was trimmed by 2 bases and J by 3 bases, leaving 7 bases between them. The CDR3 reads CASSLYGEETQYF. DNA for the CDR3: TGTGCCAGCAGCTTATACGGGGAAGAGACCCAGTACTTC.

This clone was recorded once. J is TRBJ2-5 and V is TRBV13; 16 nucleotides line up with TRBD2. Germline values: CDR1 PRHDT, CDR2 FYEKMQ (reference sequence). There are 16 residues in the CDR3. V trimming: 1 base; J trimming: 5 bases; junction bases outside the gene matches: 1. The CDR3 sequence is CASSLVGLAGGETQYF. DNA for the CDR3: TGTGCCAGCAGCTTAGTGGGACTAGCGGGGGGGGAGACCCAGTACTTC.

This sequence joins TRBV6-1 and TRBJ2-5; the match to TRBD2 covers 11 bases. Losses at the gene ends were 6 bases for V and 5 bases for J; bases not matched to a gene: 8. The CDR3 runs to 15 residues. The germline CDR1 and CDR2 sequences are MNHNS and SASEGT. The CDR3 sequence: CASSAYSSGGETQYF. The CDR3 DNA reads TGTGCCAGCAGCGCGTATTCTAGCGGGGGGGAGACCCAGTACTTC.

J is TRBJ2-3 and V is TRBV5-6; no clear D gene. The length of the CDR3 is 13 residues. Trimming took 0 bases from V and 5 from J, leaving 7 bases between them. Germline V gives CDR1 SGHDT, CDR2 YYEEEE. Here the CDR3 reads CASSLGPGDTQYF. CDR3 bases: TGTGCCAGCAGCTTGGGCCCTGGAGATACGCAGTATTTT.

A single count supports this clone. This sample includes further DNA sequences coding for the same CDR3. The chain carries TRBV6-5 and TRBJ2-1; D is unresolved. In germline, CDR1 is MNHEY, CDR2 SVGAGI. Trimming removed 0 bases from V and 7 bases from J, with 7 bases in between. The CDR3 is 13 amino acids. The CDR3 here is CASSYSIANEQFF. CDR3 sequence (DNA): TGTGCCAGCAGTTACTCTATCGCGAATGAGCAGTTCTTC.

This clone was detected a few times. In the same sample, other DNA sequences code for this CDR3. In DNA form, the CDR3 reads TGTGCCAGCAGCTGGGGGAACACTGAAGCTTTCTTT. It encodes CASSWGNTEAFF. The chain uses TRBV5-4 and TRBJ1-1; D call uncertain. CDR3 length equals 12 residues. V dropped 3 bases and J dropped 1 base, with 4 bases sitting between them. Germline V gene sequence: CDR1 SGHNT, CDR2 YYREEE (reference sequence).

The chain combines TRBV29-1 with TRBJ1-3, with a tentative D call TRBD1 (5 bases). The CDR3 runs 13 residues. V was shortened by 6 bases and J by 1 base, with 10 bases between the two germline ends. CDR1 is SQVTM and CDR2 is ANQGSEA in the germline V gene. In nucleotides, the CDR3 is TGCAGCGTGGGCAAGGGGTCTGGAAACACCATATATTTT. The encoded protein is CSVGKGSGNTIYF.

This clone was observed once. The CDR3 bases are TGTGCCAGCAGCCGTCCCGGGACTAGTCATTACGAGCAGTACTTC. Translated: CASSRPGTSHYEQYF. This sequence joins TRBV4-2 and TRBJ2-7; 8 bases align to TRBD2. This CDR3 comprises 15 residues. Germline V gene sequence: CDR1 LGHNA, CDR2 YNFKEQ. V lost 4 bases and J lost 4; bases outside the gene matches: 9.

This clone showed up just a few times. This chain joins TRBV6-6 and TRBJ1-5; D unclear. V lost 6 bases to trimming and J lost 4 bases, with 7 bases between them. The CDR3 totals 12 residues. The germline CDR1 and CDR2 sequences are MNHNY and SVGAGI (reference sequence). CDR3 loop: CASSPTNQPQHF. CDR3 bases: TGTGCCAGCAGCCCCACTAATCAGCCCCAGCATTTT.